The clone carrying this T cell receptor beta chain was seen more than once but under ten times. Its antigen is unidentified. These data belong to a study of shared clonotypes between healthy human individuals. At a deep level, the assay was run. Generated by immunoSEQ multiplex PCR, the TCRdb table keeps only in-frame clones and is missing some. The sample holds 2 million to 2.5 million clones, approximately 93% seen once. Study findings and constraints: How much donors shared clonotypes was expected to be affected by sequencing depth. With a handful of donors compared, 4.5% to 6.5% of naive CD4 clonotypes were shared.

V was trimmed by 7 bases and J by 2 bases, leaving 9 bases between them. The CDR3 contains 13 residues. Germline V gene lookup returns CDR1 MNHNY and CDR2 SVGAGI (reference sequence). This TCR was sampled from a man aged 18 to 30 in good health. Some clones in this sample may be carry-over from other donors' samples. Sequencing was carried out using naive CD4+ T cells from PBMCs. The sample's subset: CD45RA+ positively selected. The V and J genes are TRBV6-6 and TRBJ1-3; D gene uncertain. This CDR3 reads CASIKRAGNTIYF. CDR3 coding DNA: TGTGCCAGCATAAAGAGGGCTGGAAACACCATATATTTT.